The present entry profiles one T cell receptor beta chain with its context. V lost 4 bases, J lost 3 bases, and 13 bases lay in between. The CDR3 consists of 14 residues. CDR1 and CDR2 (germline): SGHNT, YYREEE (reference sequence). These data come from a study of cytomegalovirus exposure and HLA in healthy donors. This table comes from immunoSEQ multiplex PCR, and its TCRdb copy is limited to in-frame clones, with some not included. The data contain 120,000 to 150,000 clones, approximately 86% of them singletons. This clonotype was obtained from a man younger than 35 in good health and CMV-seropositive. The sequenced material came from PBMCs. This chain joins TRBV5-4 and TRBJ2-5, with a possible D match to TRBD2 (6 bases). The chain's CDR3 is CASSPGRTKETQYF. The CDR3 nucleotides read TGTGCCAGCAGCCCGGGACGGACTAAAGAGACCCAGTACTTC.